This T cell receptor (beta chain) emerged from a study of CD8 T cells in ankylosing spondylitis. J lost 4 bases, V lost 3 bases, and 3 bases had no gene match. This CDR3 is built from 15 residues. Looked up from germline, CDR1 is KGHSH and CDR2 is LQKENI. Via MiXCR, TCRdb re-called the 5' RACE reads, giving one row per CDR3 protein. The data hold 150,000 to 200,000 distinct CDR3 sequences, with roughly 18% observed a single time. This sequence originates from a male donor between 10 and 30 years old with ankylosing spondylitis or in good health (not recorded which). The sequenced sample consisted of blood, either unsorted or a sorted T cell fraction (not recorded which). This rearrangement joins TRBV18 to TRBJ2-5, with 12 nucleotides matching TRBD2. CDR3 amino acids: CASSPQLAGGETQYF. Here the CDR3 DNA reads TGTGCCAGCTCACCCCAACTAGCGGGAGGAGAGACCCAGTACTTC.